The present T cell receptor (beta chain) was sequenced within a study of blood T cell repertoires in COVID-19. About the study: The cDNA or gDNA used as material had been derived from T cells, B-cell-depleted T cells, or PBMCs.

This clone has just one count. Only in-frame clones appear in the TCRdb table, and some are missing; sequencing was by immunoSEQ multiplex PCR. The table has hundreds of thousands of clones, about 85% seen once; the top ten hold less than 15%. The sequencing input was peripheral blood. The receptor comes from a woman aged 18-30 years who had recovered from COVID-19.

CDR3 residues: CASSQDARGGEKLFF. The CDR3 nucleotides are TGCGCCAGCAGCCAAGATGCGAGAGGTGGTGAAAAACTGTTTTTT. The V gene is TRBV4-1, the J gene TRBJ1-4; D not certain. The V end lost 0 bases, the J end lost 7 bases, and 12 bases lay between the germline ends. The CDR3 has 15 residues. Germline V gene lookup returns CDR1 MGHRA and CDR2 YSYEKL.